Listed here are 24 T cell receptor beta chains from one sample, sequenced in a study of cytomegalovirus exposure and HLA in healthy donors. The PCR contained 60 Vbeta and 13 Jbeta primers. Sequenced by immunoSEQ multiplex PCR; TCRdb stores in-frame clones only, minus some. The sample yields some 120,000 clones, roughly two thirds seen once. Material for sequencing was PBMCs. All receptors come from a man aged 30 to 39 in good health and CMV-seropositive.

The chain uses TRBV29-1 and TRBJ2-7, with a tentative D call TRBD1 (6 bases). The CDR3 is 14 amino acids. In germline, CDR1 is SQVTM, CDR2 ANQGSEA. V was pared by 4 bases and J by 4 bases, with 17 bases between. The CDR3 protein is CSVVGYRELYEQYF. The DNA for the CDR3 is TGCAGCGTTGTGGGCTACAGGGAGTTGTACGAGCAGTACTTC.

This clone was recorded a few times. V is TRBV5-1 and J is TRBJ2-5; D unclear. With 0 bases removed from V and 5 bases from J, the gap between germline ends came to 11 bases. Germline V gives CDR1 SGHRS, CDR2 YFSETQ. This CDR3 has 14 residues. CDR3 region: CASSLAVSVETQYF. The DNA for the CDR3 is TGCGCCAGCAGCTTGGCCGTGTCAGTGGAGACCCAGTACTTC.

This clone was detected once. The V and J genes are TRBV4-3 and TRBJ2-5; D possibly corresponds to TRBD1 (5 bases). The CDR3 extends over 13 amino acids. Germline lookup yields CDR1 LGHNA and CDR2 YSLEER. The V end lost 0 bases, the J end lost 10 bases, and 12 bases lay between the germline ends. CDR3 in DNA: TGCGCCAGCAGCCAAGAGGCAGGGAAAATCCAGTACTTC. It codes for CASSQEAGKIQYF.

The chain carries TRBV7-9 and TRBJ1-2; the match to TRBD1 covers 9 bases. The CDR3 extends over 15 amino acids. Germline V CDR1 and CDR2: SEHNR, FQNEAQ (reference sequence). V lost 6 bases, J lost 8 bases, and 13 bases stayed unmatched. CDR3 amino acids: CASSQYRGRVRGYTF. The CDR3 DNA is TGTGCCAGCAGTCAATACAGGGGGCGCGTTAGGGGCTACACCTTC.

V usage is TRBV16 and J usage is TRBJ1-2; 7 bases match TRBD1. Germline CDR1 and CDR2: KGHSY and FQNENV. This CDR3 region has 16 residues. V gave up 0 bases and J gave up 4 bases; unmatched junction bases: 8. This CDR3 reads CASSQSSQGISYGYTF. The DNA for the CDR3 is TGTGCCAGCAGCCAATCCTCACAGGGGATCTCCTATGGCTACACCTTC.

The chain is built from TRBV27 and TRBJ2-1; a weak D match, TRBD2 (6 bases). Germline CDR1 is MNHEY and CDR2 is SMNVEV (reference sequence). V was cut by 2 bases and J by 4 bases, with 12 bases left in between. CDR3 length equals 15 residues. The CDR3 loop reads CASSLRPTRYNEQFF. CDR3 in DNA: TGTGCCAGCAGTTTACGTCCGACTAGATACAATGAGCAGTTCTTC.

The V call is TRBV10-1, the J call TRBJ2-1, with D possibly being TRBD1 (6 bases). The germline V gene encodes CDR1 WNHNN and CDR2 SYGVQD (reference sequence). CDR3 length: 16 residues. Trimming removed 0 bases from V and 2 bases from J, with 11 bases in between. The CDR3 region has the DNA TGCGCCAGCAGTGAGTCCGTAACAGGGACCTACAATGAGCAGTTCTTC. This encodes CASSESVTGTYNEQFF.

The rearrangement joins TRBV6-6 to TRBJ1-5; 8 bases match TRBD1. The CDR3 has 15 residues. The V gene's germline CDR1 is MNHNY and CDR2 SVGAGI (reference sequence). The J segment lost 11 bases and the V segment lost 6 bases, leaving 15 bases of the junction unmatched. For the CDR3, the DNA is TGTGCCAGCAGAGGACCGGGACAGGCCGACCAGGCCCAGCATTTT. Translation gives CASRGPGQADQAQHF.

V and J are TRBV4-2 and TRBJ2-2; 11 bases map to TRBD2. The J segment lost 3 bases and the V segment lost 1 base, leaving 13 bases of the junction unmatched. This CDR3 is 20 amino acids long. Germline V gene data show CDR1 as LGHNA and CDR2 as YNFKEQ. CDR3 nucleotides: TGTGCCAGCAGCCAAGCCCCAACTAGCGGGAGAAAGGGGGACACCGGGGAGCTGTTTTTT. Translated, it gives CASSQAPTSGRKGDTGELFF.

The CDR3 loop is CSVGGSSGVYNEQFF. CDR3 DNA sequence: TGCAGCGTCGGGGGCTCTAGCGGGGTTTACAATGAGCAGTTCTTC. This sequence joins TRBV29-1 and TRBJ2-1; 9 nucleotides match TRBD2. Losses at the gene ends were 6 bases for V and 4 bases for J; bases not matched to a gene: 10. In germline, CDR1 is SQVTM, CDR2 ANQGSEA. This CDR3 is 15 amino acids long.

This clone appeared once. V usage is TRBV5-4 and J usage is TRBJ2-2, with 8 bases that match TRBD2. V was pared by 10 bases and J by 3 bases, with 8 bases of the junction left unmatched. Germline loops: CDR1 SGHNT, CDR2 YYREEE (reference sequence). The CDR3 is made up of 14 amino acids. As DNA, the CDR3 is TGTGCCTCTGGTAGCGGGACTGACACCGGGGAGCTGTTTTTT. Translated, it gives CASGSGTDTGELFF.

The rearrangement links TRBV30 to TRBJ1-1; TRBD1 matches 11 bases. This CDR3 has 16 residues. Unmatched junction bases numbered 10, after V lost 2 bases and J lost 5 bases. Germline-derived CDR1 and CDR2 are GTSNPN and SVGIG (reference sequence). The CDR3 loop reads CAWSRGQGVGWTEAFF. The CDR3 coding sequence is TGTGCCTGGAGTAGGGGACAGGGGGTGGGTTGGACTGAAGCTTTCTTT.

V and J are TRBV29-1 and TRBJ2-7; TRBD1 matches 9 bases. J lost 2 bases, V lost 5 bases, and 13 bases had no gene match. Germline CDR1 is SQVTM and CDR2 is ANQGSEA. This CDR3 contains 16 residues. CDR3 loop: CSVLLAAGQGPYEQYF. CDR3 nucleotides: TGCAGCGTTCTGCTGGCTGCGGGACAGGGTCCCTACGAGCAGTACTTC.

This clone was seen a handful of times. The genes are TRBV19 and TRBJ2-2; D may be TRBD2 (6 bases). With 6 bases removed from V and 6 bases from J, the gap between germline ends came to 17 bases. Per germline, CDR1 LNHDA and CDR2 SQIVND (reference sequence). The CDR3 is made up of 15 amino acids. The CDR3 sequence: CASRGLQSGAGELFF. The DNA of the CDR3 is TGTGCCAGTAGGGGACTGCAGAGTGGGGCCGGGGAGCTGTTTTTT.

This clone was recorded a few times. The chain carries TRBV5-5 and TRBJ1-2; a weak D match, TRBD1 (5 bases). V dropped 4 bases and J dropped 14 bases, with 15 bases sitting between them. In germline, CDR1 is SGHKS, CDR2 YYEKEE (reference sequence). The CDR3 has 11 residues. CDR3 amino acids: CASSGNGGGTF. The CDR3, as DNA: TGTGCCAGCAGCGGAAACGGGGGTGGGACCTTC.

The chain employs TRBV27 and TRBJ2-7; 9 nucleotides agree with TRBD1. The CDR3 is 14 amino acids. The germline V gene encodes CDR1 MNHEY and CDR2 SMNVEV (reference sequence). Losses at the gene ends were 6 bases for V and 6 bases for J; bases not matched to a gene: 9. The chain's CDR3 is CASSLGTGFGEQYF. The CDR3 coding sequence is TGTGCCAGCAGCCTCGGGACAGGGTTTGGCGAGCAGTACTTC.

This clone was recorded a few times. The V and J genes are TRBV5-1 and TRBJ2-1; tentative D call: TRBD2 (6 bases). Per germline, CDR1 SGHRS and CDR2 YFSETQ. The CDR3 extends over 15 amino acids. V shed 1 base and J shed 8 bases, with 16 bases lying between them. DNA for the CDR3: TGCGCCAGCAGCTTGATATCGGGAGCGGGCGATGAGCAGTTCTTC. This gives the protein CASSLISGAGDEQFF.

This clone was observed a few times. The CDR3 sequence is CASSLDSRMRGTQYF. The CDR3 DNA reads TGTGCCAGCAGCTTAGATTCGCGGATGCGGGGGACCCAGTACTTC. The J gene is TRBJ2-5, the V gene TRBV7-9, with D maybe TRBD2 (6 bases). Germline CDR1 SEHNR, CDR2 FQNEAQ (reference sequence). V lost 1 base and J 7 bases, leaving 16 bases between the germline ends. This CDR3 has 15 amino acids.

V and J are TRBV6-5 and TRBJ2-7, with TRBD1 matching 10 bases. The V gene end was trimmed by 0 bases and the J gene end by 6 bases; junction bases not matched to a gene: 8. Germline V gene data show CDR1 as MNHEY and CDR2 as SVGAGI. The CDR3 covers 16 residues. This chain's CDR3 is CASSYSPGQGVREQYF. The CDR3 DNA sequence: TGTGCCAGCAGTTACTCTCCAGGACAGGGGGTCCGCGAGCAGTACTTC.

The V call is TRBV2, the J call TRBJ1-5; a possible D gene is TRBD1 (5 bases). V was cut by 4 bases and J by 0 bases, with 13 bases left in between. The V gene's germline CDR1 is SNHLY and CDR2 FYNNEI. The CDR3 covers 16 residues. CDR3 in amino acids: CASSVLAGSSNQPQHF. The CDR3 DNA follows: TGTGCCAGCAGTGTCTTGGCAGGGTCTAGCAATCAGCCCCAGCATTTT.

For this clone: The junction and the germline gene differ at one end; a read error may be behind it. The chain carries TRBV7-7 and TRBJ2-3; 12 bases map to TRBD2. The CDR3 has 15 residues. Germline V gives CDR1 SSHAT, CDR2 FNYEAQ (reference sequence). The CDR3 nucleotides read TGTGCTAGCAGCTTGACTAGCGGGAGTACAGATACGCAGTATTTT. Translating gives CASSLTSGSTDTQYF.

CDR3 DNA: TGTGCCAGTAGTGTTGGGGGCTGGCAAAACATTCAGTACTTC. This encodes CASSVGGWQNIQYF. The rearrangement links TRBV19 to TRBJ2-4; tentatively, D is TRBD1 (6 bases). The germline V gene encodes CDR1 LNHDA and CDR2 SQIVND (reference sequence). The CDR3 contains 14 residues. The germline V and J ends were trimmed by 5 bases and 5 bases, with 13 bases remaining between them. The full variable domain, its missing parts supplied by reference TRBV19 and TRBJ2-4, is DGGITQSPKYLFRKEGQNVTLSCEQNLNHDAMYWYRQDPGQGLRLIYYSQIVNDFQKGDIAEGYSVSREKKESFPLTVTSAQKNPTAFYLCASSVGGWQNIQYFGAGTRLSVL.

This chain connects TRBV6-5 to TRBJ1-3; D remains unclear. Trimming left V 2 bases short and J 2 bases short, with 7 bases between. CDR1 is MNHEY, CDR2 SVGAGI, per germline. The CDR3 contains 14 residues. The CDR3 DNA is TGTGCCAGCAGTTACCTGAGAACTGGAAACACCATATATTTT. Protein sequence: CASSYLRTGNTIYF.

This clone showed up just once. The rearrangement uses TRBV6-4 and TRBJ2-2, with D possibly being TRBD1 (6 bases). The CDR3 spans 15 residues. V lost 5 bases, J lost 3 bases, and 13 bases lay in between. Germline lookup yields CDR1 MRHNA and CDR2 SNTAGT. The CDR3: CASSPFTGYTGELFF. In nucleotides, the CDR3 is TGTGCCAGCAGTCCTTTTACAGGGTACACCGGGGAGCTGTTTTTT.